This section outlines one T cell receptor (beta chain) sequence together with its context. Antigen: not known. The V gene lost 6 bases and the J gene lost 4 bases, with 12 bases spanning the gap. The CDR3 has 14 residues. The record originates from a study of response to subunit inactivated influenza vaccine. The study, taken as a whole, reports: The authors proposed limited new T cell recruitment per seasonal influenza vaccination.

Each CDR3 protein is one row after TCRdb ran MiXCR on the RT-PCR reads. The sample carries around 600,000 distinct CDR3 sequences, about 11% recorded once. These data were also filed under a second study, of T cells expressing NK-cell markers. In that study: With UMIs, 5'RACE template switching was used to make TCR beta cDNA. HCMV seropositivity characterized seven of the eight sequenced donors, and seronegativity one. In roughly six donors, dominant CD3+CD56+NKG2C+ clonotypes ranked among the top 10 CD8+ clonotypes. These clonotypes additionally ranked first within the CD3+CD56-NKG2C+ fraction of a few donors.

The rearrangement links TRBV12-3 or TRBV12-4 to TRBJ2-2; D is undetermined. This TCR was sampled from a man in his fifties or sixties who received an inactivated influenza vaccine. Here the sequenced sample was PBMCs from blood, taken on the day of vaccination. The DNA for the CDR3 is TGTGCCAGCAGCCCGGACGGAGCCACCGGGGAGCTGTTTTTT. It encodes CASSPDGATGELFF.